A selection of T cell receptor beta chains follows, all from one sample in a study of T cells after yellow fever vaccination. TCRdb independently ran MiXCR on the 5' RACE reads; one entry per CDR3 protein. The sample contains about 430,000 distinct CDR3 sequences, under 20% of which appear only once. The specimen comprised PBMCs, sampled before the yellow fever booster vaccination. The origin of the receptors is a young man who received the YFV17D yellow fever vaccine. CDR3s include the opening cysteine and the closing phenylalanine or tryptophan. D genes are given only for firm matches. Size is stated for part of the rows, as once, few or many counts, or as a class when the clone is expanded.

TRBJ2-5	NA	TRBV15	NA	TGTGCCACCAGCAAAAGATGGGGCTCGGAGACCCAGTACTTC	CATSKRWGSETQYF
TRBJ2-1	few	TRBV20-1	NA	TGCAGTGCTAGAGCTACTGGCTTAGGCTACAATGAGCAGTTCTTC	CSARATGLGYNEQFF
TRBJ1-6	NA	TRBV6-5	NA	TGTGCCAGCAGCCGACAACAGGGAAAGGGGTCACCCCTCCACTTT	CASSRQQGKGSPLHF
TRBJ2-6	few	TRBV20-1	NA	TGCAGTGCTAGTCGCCAACCCTCTGGGGCCAACGTCCTGACTTTC	CSASRQPSGANVLTF
TRBJ1-6	NA	TRBV5-1	NA	TGCGCCAGCAGCTTGCAGGGCGGCAATTCACCCCTCCACTTT	CASSLQGGNSPLHF
TRBJ1-1	few	TRBV9	NA	TGTGCCAGCAGCAGGGGGGGGCTATCTAACACTGAAGCTTTCTTT	CASSRGGLSNTEAFF
TRBJ2-5	NA	TRBV30	NA	TGTGCCTGGAGTAGTGAGACCCAGTACTTC	CAWSSETQYF
TRBJ1-3	NA	TRBV20-1	NA	TGCAGTGCTTCTCAGAACTCTGGAAACACCATATATTTT	CSASQNSGNTIYF
TRBJ2-1	few	TRBV7-2	NA	TGTGCCAGCAACTTACGGGGGGCCAGCAATGAGCAGTTCTTC	CASNLRGASNEQFF
TRBJ2-2	few	TRBV6-6	NA	TGTGCCAGCACGTCCTCGGGGGGGGAGCTGTTTTTT	CASTSSGGELFF
TRBJ2-5	NA	TRBV4-1	TRBD1	TGCGCCAGCAGCCAAGACAGGGGGCTAGGAGAGACCCAGTACTTC	CASSQDRGLGETQYF
TRBJ1-5	NA	TRBV2	NA	TGTGCCAGCGACCAGCAGGGTGGTGATCAGCCCCAGCATTTT	CASDQQGGDQPQHF
TRBJ1-1	few	TRBV11-2	NA	TGTGCCAGCACCGATATAAGGGGATTAGGTTACACTGAAGCTTTCTTT	CASTDIRGLGYTEAFF
TRBJ1-6	NA	TRBV9	NA	TGTGCCAGCAGCCCCACACCACTGAATTCACCCCTCCACTTT	CASSPTPLNSPLHF
TRBJ2-5	once	TRBV20-1	TRBD1	TGCAGTGCTAGTCCGGGACAGGGGCTAGAGACCCAGTACTTC	CSASPGQGLETQYF
TRBJ2-5	NA	TRBV7-9	NA	TGTGCCAGCAGGGGTCCCGGGCTAGAAGGGACCCAGTACTTC	CASRGPGLEGTQYF
TRBJ2-3	NA	TRBV11-3	TRBD2	TGTGCCAGCAGCCTTCTGGGGGGACTAGCGGGACTCACAGATACGCAGTATTTT	CASSLLGGLAGLTDTQYF
TRBJ1-5	NA	TRBV20-1	NA	TGCAGTGCCCTAGGGGCAGAAAATCAGCCCCAGCATTTT	CSALGAENQPQHF
TRBJ1-4	NA	TRBV5-4	NA	TGTGCCAGCAGCTTGGTTGGGACAGAAAAACTGTTTTTT	CASSLVGTEKLFF
TRBJ2-7	NA	TRBV7-6	NA	TGTGCCAGCAGCACTACGGGGGCGTACGAGCAGTACTTC	CASSTTGAYEQYF
TRBJ1-1	NA	TRBV11-2	NA	TGTGCCAGCAGCTTCAGGGTTCAGAGCACTGAAGCTTTCTTT	CASSFRVQSTEAFF
TRBJ2-1	few	TRBV7-2	NA	TGTGCCAGCAGCTCACGGCATTTCACGGGTGAGCAGTTCTTC	CASSSRHFTGEQFF
TRBJ2-2	few	TRBV12-3/TRBV12-4	NA	TGTGCCAGCATTCCCAACTTGGGGGGCGCGGGCACCGGGGAGCTGTTTTTT	CASIPNLGGAGTGELFF
TRBJ1-1	NA	TRBV7-6	TRBD1	TGTGCCAGCAGCTTAGTTGGGACAGGGAGGTCGTTGAACACTGAAGCTTTCTTT	CASSLVGTGRSLNTEAFF
TRBJ2-1	many	TRBV18	TRBD2	TGTGCCAGCTCACCACCCCGGGGGGTGAATGAGCAGTTCTTC	CASSPPRGVNEQFF
TRBJ1-1	NA	TRBV5-1	TRBD1	TGCGCCAGCAGCTTGCAAGTCGCCGGAACTACCGACAGGGTTGGTGTCACTGAAGCTTTCTTT	CASSLQVAGTTDRVGVTEAFF
TRBJ2-1	NA	TRBV6-5	TRBD2	TGTGCCAGCAGGCAGCGGGGGCGCAATGAGCAGTTCTTC	CASRQRGRNEQFF
TRBJ1-1	few	TRBV6-5	TRBD1	TGTGCCAGCCAGAAAACAGGGGCACCTGAAGCTTTCTTT	CASQKTGAPEAFF